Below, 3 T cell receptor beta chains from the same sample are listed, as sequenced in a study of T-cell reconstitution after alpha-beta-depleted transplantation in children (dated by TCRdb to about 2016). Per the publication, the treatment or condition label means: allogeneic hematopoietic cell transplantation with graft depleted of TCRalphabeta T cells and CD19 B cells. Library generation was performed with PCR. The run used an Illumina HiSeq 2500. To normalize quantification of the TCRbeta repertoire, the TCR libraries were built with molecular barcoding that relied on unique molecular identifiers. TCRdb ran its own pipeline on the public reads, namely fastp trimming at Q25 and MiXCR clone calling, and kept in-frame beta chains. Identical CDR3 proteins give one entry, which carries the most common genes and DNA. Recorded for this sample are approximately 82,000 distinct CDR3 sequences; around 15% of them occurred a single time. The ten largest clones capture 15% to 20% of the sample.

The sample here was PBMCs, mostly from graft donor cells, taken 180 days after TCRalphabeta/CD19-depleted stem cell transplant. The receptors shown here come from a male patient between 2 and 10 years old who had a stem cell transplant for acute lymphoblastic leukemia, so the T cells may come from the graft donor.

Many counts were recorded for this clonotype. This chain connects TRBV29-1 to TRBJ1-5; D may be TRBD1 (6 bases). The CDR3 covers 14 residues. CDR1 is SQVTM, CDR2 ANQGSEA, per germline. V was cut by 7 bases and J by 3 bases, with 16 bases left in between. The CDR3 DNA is TGCAGCGGGAGCACGAACAGGGTCAATCAGCCCCAGCATTTT. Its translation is CSGSTNRVNQPQHF.

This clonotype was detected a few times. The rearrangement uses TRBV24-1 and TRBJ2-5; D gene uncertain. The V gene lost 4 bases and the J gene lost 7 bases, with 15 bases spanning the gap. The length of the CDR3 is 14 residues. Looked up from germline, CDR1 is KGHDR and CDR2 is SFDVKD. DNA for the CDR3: TGTGCCACCAGTGAAAGTGGGCCCACCGGGACCCAGTACTTC. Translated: CATSESGPTGTQYF.

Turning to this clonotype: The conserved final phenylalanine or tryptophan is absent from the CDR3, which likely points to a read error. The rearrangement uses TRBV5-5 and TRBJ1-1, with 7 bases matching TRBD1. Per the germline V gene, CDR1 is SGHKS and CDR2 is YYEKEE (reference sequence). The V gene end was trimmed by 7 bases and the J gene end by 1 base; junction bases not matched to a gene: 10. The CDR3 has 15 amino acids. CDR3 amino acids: CASFQQGSGNTEAFL. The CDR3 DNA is TGTGCCAGCTTCCAACAGGGGTCGGGGAACACTGAAGCTTTCCTT.